Presented here are 22 T cell receptor beta chains from one specimen sequenced in a study of blood T cells in healthy people across ages. Then a second PCR, running roughly 7 to 11 cycles, was carried out with a sample-barcoded 5' primer and a J-beta primer mix. TCRdb re-analysed the 5' RACE reads in MiXCR, keeping a single row per CDR3 protein. Of around 1,600,000 distinct CDR3 sequences listed, approximately 39% are singletons. The source material was blood. All receptors come from a woman under 30 in good health.

A word on this clonotype: An end of the junction differs from the germline gene, which may be a read error. The chain links TRBV29-1 to TRBJ2-5; maybe TRBD2 (6 bases). CDR3 length: 14 residues. Germline assignment: CDR1 SQVTM and CDR2 ANQGSEA. The CDR3 DNA is TGCAGCGTTGAAGCGCCCGGGGGTGAAGAGGCCCAGTACTTC. Encoded protein: CSVEAPGGEEAQYF.

The table lists this clonotype with many counts. The chain couples TRBV12-3 or TRBV12-4 to TRBJ1-2; D remains unclear. This CDR3 is built from 13 residues. V was trimmed by 3 bases and J by 2 bases, leaving 7 bases between them. The chain's CDR3 is CASSLGRNYGYTF. CDR3 sequence (DNA): TGTGCCAGCAGTTTGGGCAGAAACTATGGCTACACCTTC.

This chain joins TRBV5-1 and TRBJ2-1; perhaps TRBD1 as D (6 bases). V was pared by 2 bases and J by 1 base, with 19 bases between. The germline gives CDR1 SGHRS, CDR2 YFSETQ. CDR3 length equals 18 residues. The CDR3 sequence is CASSLAGAVLGSYNEQFF. DNA of the CDR3: TGCGCCAGCAGCTTAGCAGGGGCGGTATTAGGGTCCTACAATGAGCAGTTCTTC.

This clonotype was counted between two and nine times. The rearrangement uses TRBV30 and TRBJ2-7; 7 positions agree with TRBD2. J was trimmed by 6 bases and V by 2 bases; bases with no gene match: 7. Germline lookup yields CDR1 GTSNPN and CDR2 SVGIG (reference sequence). This CDR3 comprises 13 residues. In nucleotides, the CDR3 is TGTGCCTGGAGTCCAGGCGGGGGAGGCGAGCAGTACTTC. This translates into CAWSPGGGGEQYF.

This clonotype was found a few times. The chain uses TRBV9 and TRBJ2-5; 8 bases map to TRBD2. Germline-derived CDR1 and CDR2 are SGDLS and YYNGEE. The CDR3 is 14 residues long. The V and J ends lost 0 bases and 11 bases, in that order; junction bases with no gene match: 9. The CDR3 loop reads CASSVGRGVNEQYF. In DNA, the CDR3 is TGTGCCAGCAGCGTAGGGCGGGGGGTTAATGAGCAGTACTTC.

With respect to this clonotype: This may come from a read error, since a much larger clone is one base off. DNA of the CDR3: TGTGCCGGCAGTGCCGACAGAAGCTCCTACAATGAGCAGTTCTTC. Its translation: CAGSADRSSYNEQFF. The V call is TRBV6-1, the J call TRBJ2-1; D is perhaps TRBD1 (5 bases). Germline-derived CDR1 and CDR2 are MNHNS and SASEGT. The CDR3 has 15 residues.

J is TRBJ1-5 and V is TRBV4-1; a weak D match, TRBD1 (5 bases). The CDR3 runs 16 residues. CDR1 and CDR2 from the germline V gene are MGHRA and YSYEKL. V lost 1 base, J lost 0 bases, and 10 bases lay in between. CDR3 residues: CASSQGEGNSNQPQHF. CDR3 sequence (DNA): TGCGCCAGCAGCCAAGGCGAGGGGAATAGCAATCAGCCCCAGCATTTT.

The rearrangement joins TRBV20-1 to TRBJ2-7; 9 nucleotides match TRBD2. The CDR3 contains 12 residues. Germline assignment: CDR1 DFQATT and CDR2 SNEGSKA (reference sequence). The junction had 4 bases not matched to a gene; V was cut back by 8 bases and J by 2 bases. The CDR3 bases are TGCAGTTTTCTAGCGGGGCCCTACGAGCAGTACTTC. Translated, it gives CSFLAGPYEQYF.

This chain uses TRBV20-1 with TRBJ2-7; TRBD1 might be the D (6 bases). CDR3 length: 15 residues. CDR1 is DFQATT, CDR2 SNEGSKA, per germline (reference sequence). Between the trimmed V and J ends, which lost 0 bases and 6 bases, there was a span of 18 bases. CDR3 in amino acids: CSARDLWGRSSEQYF. The DNA for the CDR3 is TGCAGTGCTAGAGATCTCTGGGGGCGCAGCTCCGAGCAGTACTTC.

This clonotype was detected only a few times. The rearrangement uses TRBV20-1 and TRBJ2-1, with 11 bases aligning to TRBD2. V trimming: 6 bases; J trimming: 5 bases; junction bases outside the gene matches: 9. Germline CDR1 reads DFQATT; CDR2 reads SNEGSKA (reference sequence). CDR3 length equals 15 residues. CDR3 amino acids: CSAEMGTSGNNEQFF. In DNA form, the CDR3 reads TGCAGTGCGGAAATGGGGACTAGCGGCAACAATGAGCAGTTCTTC.

For this clonotype: At one of its ends the junction is not consistent with the germline gene, which may arise from a read error. V and J are TRBV4-2 and TRBJ1-2, with 9 nucleotides matching TRBD1. Germline lookup yields CDR1 LGHNA and CDR2 YNFKEQ. This CDR3 spans 17 amino acids. CDR3 DNA: TGTGCCAACAGCCAGCCGGGACAGGGCCCCACTAACTATGGCTACACCTTC. It codes for CANSQPGQGPTNYGYTF.

The rearrangement uses TRBV12-3 or TRBV12-4 and TRBJ2-1; a weak D match, TRBD2 (5 bases). The CDR3 consists of 16 residues. V was pared by 4 bases and J by 1 base, with 14 bases between. Written as DNA, the CDR3 is TGTGCCAGCAGTTCAAGCGGATCCTTTTCCTACAATGAGCAGTTCTTC. As protein: CASSSSGSFSYNEQFF.

The chain joins TRBV4-3 to TRBJ2-7; D may match TRBD1 or TRBD2 (5 bases each). Germline V gene sequence: CDR1 LGHNA, CDR2 YSLEER. With 2 bases removed from V and 3 bases from J, the gap between germline ends came to 14 bases. This CDR3 spans 15 amino acids. The CDR3 DNA sequence: TGCGCCAGCAGCCAAACACGGGACCCTTACTACGAGCAGTACTTC. Encoded protein: CASSQTRDPYYEQYF.

This clonotype was picked up a small number of times. The chain employs TRBV29-1 and TRBJ1-1, with D possibly matching TRBD1 (5 bases). The CDR3 contains 14 residues. Looked up from germline, CDR1 is SQVTM and CDR2 is ANQGSEA. Trimming removed 5 bases from V and 5 bases from J, with 18 bases in between. The CDR3 nucleotides read TGCAGCGTTCAACCGGGACTTTTAGGGACTGAAGCTTTCTTT. Translation: CSVQPGLLGTEAFF. Together with reference TRBV29-1 and TRBJ1-1, the CDR3 gives the full variable domain: SAVISQKPSRDICQRGTSLTIQCQVDSQVTMMFWYRQQPGQSLTLIATANQGSEATYESGFVIDKFPISRPNLTFSTLTVSNMSPEDSSIYLCSVQPGLLGTEAFFGQGTRLTVV.

The rearrangement uses TRBV20-1 and TRBJ2-7; D uncertain. This CDR3 is 14 amino acids long. The germline V and J ends were trimmed by 2 bases and 0 bases, with 11 bases remaining between them. Germline assignment: CDR1 DFQATT and CDR2 SNEGSKA (reference sequence). The CDR3 region has the DNA TGCAGTGCTAGAAGGACCCCGAGCTCCTACGAGCAGTACTTC. It encodes CSARRTPSSYEQYF.

The V and J genes are TRBV7-8 and TRBJ2-5; D may match TRBD1 or TRBD2 (5 bases each). The CDR3 has 16 amino acids. The V gene's germline CDR1 is SGHVS and CDR2 FQNEAQ. The V gene lost 2 bases and the J gene lost 1 base, with 14 bases spanning the gap. In DNA, the CDR3 is TGTGCCAGCAGCTTACACCGGGACCGCCCCCAAGAGACCCAGTACTTC. It encodes CASSLHRDRPQETQYF.

This clonotype was picked up a small number of times. V is TRBV16 and J is TRBJ2-1, with D maybe TRBD2 (7 bases). Between the trimmed V and J ends, which lost 1 base and 8 bases, there was a span of 12 bases. Looked up from germline, CDR1 is KGHSY and CDR2 is FQNENV. The CDR3 is made up of 14 amino acids. As DNA, the CDR3 is TGTGCCAGCAGCCAATACGGGGGGCGCGATGAGCAGTTCTTC. It yields the protein CASSQYGGRDEQFF.

This clonotype occurred a few times. The CDR3 loop reads CASSTKRGAYGYTF. The CDR3 nucleotides are TGTGCCAGCAGTACGAAACGGGGGGCATATGGCTACACCTTC. The rearrangement links TRBV12-3 or TRBV12-4 to TRBJ1-2, with D tentatively TRBD1 (6 bases). This CDR3 has 14 amino acids. The ends were cut back, 5 bases at V and 5 bases at J, with 15 bases in the middle.

This clonotype was counted once. V gene TRBV7-2 combines with J gene TRBJ2-7; tentatively, D is TRBD2 (6 bases). Germline V lookup: CDR1 SGHTA, CDR2 FQGNSA. Between the trimmed V and J ends, which lost 1 base and 2 bases, there was a span of 15 bases. The length of the CDR3 is 16 residues. The CDR3 DNA is TGTGCCAGCAGCTTAGTAAATATCGGGAGCGCCTACGAGCAGTACTTC. This codes for CASSLVNIGSAYEQYF.

The V call is TRBV12-3 or TRBV12-4, the J call TRBJ2-5, with TRBD2 identical over 11 bases. The length of the CDR3 is 16 residues. V was pared by 6 bases and J by 5 bases, with 11 bases of the junction left unmatched. The CDR3 sequence: CASSSTLAGGTETQYF. Written as DNA, the CDR3 is TGTGCCAGCAGCTCCACCCTAGCGGGAGGAACTGAGACCCAGTACTTC.

Concerning this clonotype: An end of the junction does not agree with germline; a read error may underlie this. The gene calls are TRBV6-1 and TRBJ2-1, with D perhaps TRBD1 (5 bases). The CDR3 sequence is 15 residues long. Per the germline V gene, CDR1 is MNHNS and CDR2 is SASEGT. CDR3 protein: CASTNYDSSYNGQFF. The CDR3 nucleotides are TGTGCCAGCACCAATTATGACAGTTCCTACAATGGGCAGTTCTTC.

Remarks on this clonotype: A much larger clone is a single base away; this may be a read error. The gene calls are TRBV20-1 and TRBJ2-5; the D is unclear. The DNA matches TRBJ2-1 better at its end, which makes the J call doubtful. The germline V gene encodes CDR1 DFQATT and CDR2 SNEGSKA (reference sequence). This CDR3 contains 14 residues. The CDR3 spells CSARDHRPQETQFF. The CDR3 DNA follows: TGCAGTGCTAGAGATCATCGCCCCCAAGAGACCCAGTTCTTC.